The 11 T cell receptor beta chains given below trace back to one sample, sequenced in a study of T cell clonotyping in hematopoietic cell transplantation. Here immunoSEQ multiplex PCR was the method, and the copy in TCRdb shows in-frame clones only, minus some. The sample lists around 9,000 clones; roughly 85% were seen once. The material sequenced was peripheral blood mononuclear cells, taken 180 days after allogeneic stem cell transplant. The origin of the receptors is a female patient aged 50 to 65 who had an allogeneic stem cell transplant from a related donor, so the T cells may come from the graft donor. Some clones in this sample may be carry-over from other donors' samples.

The genes are TRBV5-1 and TRBJ2-5; D is ambiguous. Per germline, CDR1 SGHRS and CDR2 YFSETQ. The length of the CDR3 is 14 residues. V lost 0 bases, J lost 2 bases, and 8 bases lay in between. CDR3 protein: CASSLVGSQETQYF. CDR3 coding DNA: TGCGCCAGCAGCTTGGTCGGATCTCAAGAGACCCAGTACTTC.

This chain links TRBV6-5 with TRBJ1-5; the D is unclear. The CDR3 loop spans 14 amino acids. Trimming shortened V by 5 bases and J by 0 bases, and 8 bases separated the two germline ends. From germline, CDR1 is MNHEY and CDR2 SVGAGI. The CDR3 coding sequence is TGTGCCAGCAGTGTTGAAGCTAGCAATCAGCCCCAGCATTTT. The encoded protein is CASSVEASNQPQHF.

This chain uses TRBV27 with TRBJ1-2; 8 positions agree with TRBD1. The CDR3 runs to 13 residues. Losses at the gene ends were 4 bases for V and 4 bases for J; bases not matched to a gene: 2. Germline lookup yields CDR1 MNHEY and CDR2 SMNVEV (reference sequence). The CDR3 DNA follows: TGTGCCAGCAGTTCCGACAGGGGCTATGGCTACACCTTC. Translation gives CASSSDRGYGYTF.

This rearrangement joins TRBV27 to TRBJ2-1, with 8 bases aligning to TRBD1. Germline CDR1 MNHEY, CDR2 SMNVEV (reference sequence). CDR3 length equals 13 residues. Trimming took 5 bases from V and 15 from J; bases not matched to a gene: 12. The CDR3: CASSKLSGTGPFF. CDR3 DNA: TGTGCCAGCAGTAAACTTTCGGGGACAGGACCGTTCTTC.

The chain is built from TRBV2 and TRBJ1-2; a possible D gene is TRBD1 (5 bases). With 5 bases removed from V and 8 bases from J, the gap between germline ends came to 15 bases. Germline lookup yields CDR1 SNHLY and CDR2 FYNNEI. CDR3 size: 13 residues. CDR3 bases: TGTGCCAGCAGTTCACAGGAGTCGAGAGGCTACACCTTC. This codes for CASSSQESRGYTF.

In regard to this clone: The junction departs from germline at one end; a sequencing error may be responsible. This chain uses TRBV19 with TRBJ1-5, with D unclear. The CDR3 loop spans 15 amino acids. The germline gives CDR1 LNHDA, CDR2 SQIVND (reference sequence). CDR3 sequence reads: CASTLTRVGNQPQHF. The CDR3 DNA reads as TGTGCCAGTACCCTCACGCGGGTCGGCAACCAGCCCCAGCATTTT.

The V call is TRBV9, the J call TRBJ2-3, with TRBD1 as a possible D gene (7 bases). Deletions cut 0 bases from V and 3 bases from J, with 14 bases between. The CDR3 is made up of 16 amino acids. In germline, CDR1 is SGDLS, CDR2 YYNGEE. In nucleotides, the CDR3 is TGTGCCAGCAGCGTAGGGCAGGGGGGAGGAACAGATACGCAGTATTTT. Translation gives CASSVGQGGGTDTQYF.

This clone has only one observation. This chain links TRBV6-5 with TRBJ1-1; TRBD1 agrees at 8 bases. The CDR3 covers 13 residues. J gave up 5 bases and V 6 bases, and 5 bases lay outside the gene matches. Germline V gene sequence: CDR1 MNHEY, CDR2 SVGAGI. The chain's CDR3 is CASRRDRKTEAFF. In DNA, the CDR3 is TGTGCCAGCAGACGGGACAGGAAGACTGAAGCTTTCTTT.

The rearrangement uses TRBV7-8 and TRBJ1-1; D perhaps matches TRBD1 (6 bases). The V end lost 5 bases, the J end lost 6 bases, and 19 bases lay between the germline ends. The CDR3 has 15 amino acids. Per germline, CDR1 SGHVS and CDR2 FQNEAQ. The chain's CDR3 is CASSHLTGFRAEAFF. The CDR3, as DNA: TGTGCCAGCAGCCACCTTACAGGGTTCAGGGCTGAAGCTTTCTTT. The variable domain in full, completed from reference TRBV7-8 and TRBJ1-1, reads GAGVSQSPRYKVAKRGQDVALRCDPISGHVSLFWYQQALGQGPEFLTYFQNEAQLDKSGLPSDRFFAERPEGSVSTLKIQRTQQEDSAVYLCASSHLTGFRAEAFFGQGTRLTVV.

The chain has TRBV7-2 and TRBJ1-2, with D unresolved. The ends were cut back, 5 bases at V and 5 bases at J, with 18 bases in the middle. The germline V gene encodes CDR1 SGHTA and CDR2 FQGNSA. This CDR3 comprises 15 residues. The CDR3 spells CASSRPPIRGYGYTF. The CDR3 DNA sequence: TGTGCCAGCAGCCGGCCGCCGATACGAGGGTATGGCTACACCTTC.

The V and J genes are TRBV7-6 and TRBJ2-5, with D perhaps TRBD1 (6 bases). The V end was cut by 8 bases, the J end by 13 bases, with 23 bases between. The CDR3 runs 13 residues. From germline, CDR1 is SGHVS and CDR2 FNYEAQ. CDR3 coding DNA: TGTGCCAGCGCCGTTGGTGAGGGGGTTCCCCCGTACTTC. Translated: CASAVGEGVPPYF.